These T cell receptor beta chains were read from a single sample in a study of blood T cell repertoires in COVID-19. Assay: immunoSEQ multiplex PCR; the TCRdb copy retains only in-frame clones and omits some. The table includes roughly 140,000 clones, 75% to 85% detected once. Specimen: peripheral blood. These receptors all come from a woman between 45 and 60 years old in a cohort sampled during active or convalescent COVID-19. Each CDR3 is given with its conserved first and last residue. A D gene is named only where the DNA matches it firmly. For some rows the clone size is stated as once, few or many, or as a class when expanded; others skip it.

d_call j_call clone_size v_call cdr3_aa cdr3_nt
TRBD1 TRBJ1-1 . TRBV6-5 CASSFPGTGTEAFF TGTGCCAGCAGTTTTCCCGGGACAGGCACTGAAGCTTTCTTT
. TRBJ1-2 once TRBV21-1 CASNRARFYGYTF TGTGCCAGCAATCGTGCCCGGTTCTATGGCTACACCTTC
. TRBJ1-5 . TRBV6-5 CASSLNGGAQQPQHF TGTGCCAGCAGCCTTAATGGGGGGGCGCAGCAGCCCCAGCATTTT
. TRBJ2-5 . TRBV12-5 CASGLWADRGETQYF TGTGCTAGTGGGCTCTGGGCAGACCGCGGGGAGACCCAGTACTTC
TRBD1 TRBJ1-3 . TRBV4-1 CASSHLRQGLSGNTIYF TGCGCCAGCAGCCATCTCAGACAGGGCCTCTCTGGAAACACCATATATTTT
. TRBJ2-5 . TRBV12-3/TRBV12-4 CASSPGISETQYF TGTGCCAGCAGTCCAGGAATTTCGGAGACCCAGTACTTC
. TRBJ2-2 . TRBV7-3 CASSFRRPPGELFF TGTGCCAGCAGCTTTAGGAGGCCACCCGGGGAGCTGTTTTTT
. TRBJ1-5 . TRBV24-1 CATSGVSGGPQHF TGTGCCACCAGTGGGGTATCGGGTGGGCCCCAGCATTTT
TRBD1 TRBJ1-5 . TRBV2 CASSGGTGDQPQHF TGTGCCAGCAGTGGAGGGACAGGGGATCAGCCCCAGCATTTT
. TRBJ2-2 few TRBV7-9 CASSLRGLGELFF TGTGCCAGCAGCTTAAGAGGACTTGGGGAGCTGTTTTTT
TRBD2 TRBJ2-3 . TRBV14 CASSQGLAGVGHTQYF TGTGCCAGCAGCCAAGGACTAGCGGGGGTCGGGCATACGCAGTATTTT
. TRBJ2-3 . TRBV7-2 CASSLLGPDTQYF TGTGCCAGCAGCCTTTTGGGGCCAGATACGCAGTATTTT
TRBD1 TRBJ1-1 . TRBV3-1/TRBV3-2 CASSTGTGEATEAFF TGTGCCAGCAGCACCGGGACAGGGGAGGCCACTGAAGCTTTCTTT
. TRBJ2-2 few TRBV10-1 CASSTGDNTGELFF TGCGCCAGCAGCACGGGGGACAACACCGGGGAGCTGTTTTTT
TRBD2 TRBJ2-5 once TRBV9 CASSVASGGGTQYF TGTGCCAGCAGCGTAGCTTCTGGGGGGGGGACCCAGTACTTC
. TRBJ2-5 . TRBV4-2 CASSQVSSLQETQYF TGTGCCAGCAGCCAAGTCTCTAGCCTCCAAGAGACCCAGTACTTC
. TRBJ2-7 . TRBV5-1 CASSLARANEQYF TGCGCCAGCAGCTTGGCCAGGGCGAACGAGCAGTACTTC
. TRBJ1-6 few TRBV5-6 CASSRGRGAYNSPLHF TGTGCCAGCAGCCGGGGACGGGGGGCCTATAATTCACCCCTCCACTTT
. TRBJ1-2 few TRBV6-5 CASSYARNYGYTF TGTGCCAGCAGTTACGCGAGGAACTATGGCTACACCTTC
. TRBJ1-4 . TRBV7-9 CASSPWEGYNEKLFF TGTGCCAGCAGCCCTTGGGAGGGGTACAATGAAAAACTGTTTTTT
TRBD2 TRBJ2-1 . TRBV5-3 CARSWLAGGPGSYNEQFF TGTGCCAGAAGCTGGCTAGCGGGGGGGCCGGGGTCCTACAATGAGCAGTTCTTC
TRBD2 TRBJ2-7 . TRBV5-4 CASSPAGGHSYEQYF TGTGCCAGCAGCCCAGCGGGGGGCCACTCCTACGAGCAGTACTTC
TRBD1 TRBJ1-5 . TRBV10-3 CAISESGTGSGNQPQHF TGTGCCATCAGTGAGTCCGGGACAGGGTCGGGCAATCAGCCCCAGCATTTT
TRBD2 TRBJ2-1 . TRBV6-6 CASSRGGGGDNEQFF TGTGCCAGCAGTCGGGGGGGCGGGGGGGATAATGAGCAGTTCTTC
. TRBJ1-1 . TRBV10-3 CAISARALMNTEAFF TGTGCCATCAGTGCCAGGGCCTTGATGAACACTGAAGCTTTCTTT
TRBD1 TRBJ2-7 few TRBV18 CASSPIMTGPYEQYF TGTGCCAGCTCACCCATTATGACAGGGCCCTACGAGCAGTACTTC
TRBD2 TRBJ2-5 . TRBV11-2 CASSPGLVQETQYF TGTGCCAGCAGCCCGGGACTAGTACAAGAGACCCAGTACTTC
. TRBJ1-1 . TRBV14 CASSQTMAGATEAFF TGTGCCAGCAGCCAAACAATGGCGGGCGCAACTGAAGCTTTCTTT
. TRBJ1-2 . TRBV19 CASYGTRAANYGYTF TGTGCCAGCTACGGGACACGGGCTGCTAACTATGGCTACACCTTC
TRBD1 TRBJ2-5 . TRBV10-3 CATRDSGQETQYF TGTGCCACACGGGACAGCGGACAAGAGACCCAGTACTTC
. TRBJ1-2 . TRBV5-1 CASSNRLQGATHGYTF TGCGCCAGCAGCAATCGACTACAGGGCGCAACCCATGGCTACACCTTC
. TRBJ2-4 . TRBV29-1 CSAGSSSAKNIQYF TGCAGCGCCGGGTCCTCTAGCGCCAAAAACATTCAGTACTTC
. TRBJ2-5 . TRBV19 CASSRNGETQYF TGTGCCAGTAGTAGGAACGGGGAGACCCAGTACTTC
TRBD1 TRBJ2-2 . TRBV6-2/TRBV6-3 CASSERTGSGTGELFF TGTGCCAGCAGTGAGAGGACAGGGTCGGGCACCGGGGAGCTGTTTTTT
TRBD1 TRBJ1-1 . TRBV7-8 CASSLQGQAYQAFF TGTGCCAGCAGCTTACAGGGACAGGCCTACCAAGCTTTCTTT
. TRBJ1-2 . TRBV7-2 CASSLVAGTNYGYTF TGTGCCAGCAGCTTAGTGGCGGGGACTAACTATGGCTACACCTTC
TRBD1 TRBJ1-2 . TRBV3-1/TRBV3-2 CASSQAFRGPIPNYGYTF TGTGCCAGCAGCCAAGCCTTCAGGGGGCCGATACCTAACTATGGCTACACCTTC
. TRBJ1-1 . TRBV5-6 CASSRGHGAFF TGTGCCAGCAGCCGTGGCCATGGAGCTTTCTTT
. TRBJ1-1 . TRBV19 CASSMGAIRATNTEAFF TGTGCCAGTAGTATGGGGGCGATCCGCGCGACAAACACTGAAGCTTTCTTT
. TRBJ1-1 . TRBV14 CASSQVRGNTEAFF TGTGCCAGCAGCCAAGTACGGGGGAACACTGAAGCTTTCTTT
TRBD1 TRBJ1-6 . TRBV6-4 CASSGSRDRGLTGNSPLHF TGTGCCAGCAGTGGGTCACGGGACAGGGGCTTAACAGGTAATTCACCCCTCCACTTT
. TRBJ1-2 . TRBV6-2/TRBV6-3 CASSYLGQPEAEHYGYTF TGTGCCAGCAGTTACCTGGGCCAACCAGAAGCTGAACACTATGGCTACACCTTC
. TRBJ1-5 . TRBV24-1 CATSGPGEPQHF TGTGCCACCAGTGGCCCGGGGGAGCCCCAGCATTTT
. TRBJ1-1 . TRBV18 CASSVAEDTEAFF TGTGCCAGCTCGGTAGCCGAGGACACTGAAGCTTTCTTT
TRBD1 TRBJ1-1 . TRBV9 CASSVAPGQKAFF TGTGCCAGCAGCGTAGCCCCGGGACAGAAAGCTTTCTTT
. TRBJ2-6 . TRBV7-3 CASSVGGGSGANVLTF TGTGCCAGCAGCGTGGGAGGAGGCTCTGGGGCCAACGTCCTGACTTTC
TRBD1 TRBJ1-1 . TRBV11-2 CASSSRTGGGLTEAFF TGTGCCAGCAGCTCCCGGACAGGGGGCGGGTTAACTGAAGCTTTCTTT
TRBD1 TRBJ2-1 many TRBV29-1 CSVTGNGMQFF TGCAGCGTGACAGGGAACGGAATGCAGTTCTTC
. TRBJ2-2 . TRBV6-2/TRBV6-3 CASSFRSSVTGELFF TGTGCCAGCAGTTTTCGGTCTAGCGTCACCGGGGAGCTGTTTTTT
. TRBJ1-2 few TRBV2 CASESRVGAYYGYTF TGTGCCAGCGAAAGCAGGGTAGGAGCTTACTATGGCTACACCTTC